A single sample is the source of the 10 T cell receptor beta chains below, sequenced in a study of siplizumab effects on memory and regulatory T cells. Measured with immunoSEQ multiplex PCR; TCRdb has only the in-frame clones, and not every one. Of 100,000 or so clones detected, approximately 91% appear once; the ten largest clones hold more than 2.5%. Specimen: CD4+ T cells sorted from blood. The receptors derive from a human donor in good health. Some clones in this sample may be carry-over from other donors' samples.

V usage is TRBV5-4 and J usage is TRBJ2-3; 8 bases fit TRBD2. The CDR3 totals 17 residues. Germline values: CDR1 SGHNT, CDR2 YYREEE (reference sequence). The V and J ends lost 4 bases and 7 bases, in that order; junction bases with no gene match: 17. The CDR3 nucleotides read TGTGCCAGCAGCCCTCGAGGGGTAGCGGGAAGTCTGCATACGCAGTATTTT. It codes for CASSPRGVAGSLHTQYF.

This CDR3 is CASLKPSGGDYEQYF. For the CDR3, the DNA is TGTGCCAGCCTGAAACCTAGCGGAGGGGATTACGAGCAGTACTTC. This sequence joins TRBV6-5 and TRBJ2-7; 7 bases agree with TRBD2. The CDR3 length is 15 residues. Germline V CDR1 and CDR2: MNHEY, SVGAGI. The J segment lost 4 bases and the V segment lost 8 bases, leaving 14 bases of the junction unmatched.

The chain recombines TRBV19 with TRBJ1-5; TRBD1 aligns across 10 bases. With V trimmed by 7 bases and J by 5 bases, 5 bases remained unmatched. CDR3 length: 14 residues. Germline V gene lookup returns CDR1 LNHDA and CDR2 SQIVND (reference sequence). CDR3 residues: CASIGDRGYQPQHF. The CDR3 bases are TGTGCCAGTATTGGGGACAGGGGTTATCAGCCCCAGCATTTT. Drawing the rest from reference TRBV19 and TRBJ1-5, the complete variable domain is DGGITQSPKYLFRKEGQNVTLSCEQNLNHDAMYWYRQDPGQGLRLIYYSQIVNDFQKGDIAEGYSVSREKKESFPLTVTSAQKNPTAFYLCASIGDRGYQPQHFGDGTRLSIL.

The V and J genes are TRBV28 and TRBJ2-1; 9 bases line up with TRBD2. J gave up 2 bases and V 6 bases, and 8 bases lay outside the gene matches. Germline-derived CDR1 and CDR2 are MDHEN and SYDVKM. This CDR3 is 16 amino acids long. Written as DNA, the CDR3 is TGTGCCAGCAGCCCATGGGCTAGCGGGACCTACAATGAGCAGTTCTTC. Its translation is CASSPWASGTYNEQFF.

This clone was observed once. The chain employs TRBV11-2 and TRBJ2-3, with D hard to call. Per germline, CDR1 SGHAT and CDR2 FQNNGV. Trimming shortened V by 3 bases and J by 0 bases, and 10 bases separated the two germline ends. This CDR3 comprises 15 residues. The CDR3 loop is CASSFNGPSTDTQYF. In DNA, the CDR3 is TGTGCCAGCAGCTTCAATGGGCCTAGCACAGATACGCAGTATTTT.

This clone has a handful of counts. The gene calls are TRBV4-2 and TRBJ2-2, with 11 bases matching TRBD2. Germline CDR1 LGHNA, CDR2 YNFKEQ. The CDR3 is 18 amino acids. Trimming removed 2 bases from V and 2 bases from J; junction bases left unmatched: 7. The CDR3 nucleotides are TGTGCCAGCAGCCAAAGGCGGACTAGCGGGCCAAACACCGGGGAGCTGTTTTTT. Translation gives CASSQRRTSGPNTGELFF.

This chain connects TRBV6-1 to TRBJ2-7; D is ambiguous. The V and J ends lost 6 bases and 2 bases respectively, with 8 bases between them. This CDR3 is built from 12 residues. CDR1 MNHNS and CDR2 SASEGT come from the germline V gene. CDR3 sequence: CASSPPAYEQYF. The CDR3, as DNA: TGTGCCAGCAGCCCCCCCGCCTACGAGCAGTACTTC.

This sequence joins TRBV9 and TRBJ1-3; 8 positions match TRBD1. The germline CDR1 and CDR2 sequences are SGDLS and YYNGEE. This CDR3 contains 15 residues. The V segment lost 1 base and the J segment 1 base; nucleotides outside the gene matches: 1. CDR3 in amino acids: CASSVQGASGNTIYF. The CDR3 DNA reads TGTGCCAGCAGCGTACAGGGGGCTTCTGGAAACACCATATATTTT. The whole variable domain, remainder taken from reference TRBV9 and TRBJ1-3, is DSGVTQTPKHLITATGQRVTLRCSPRSGDLSVYWYQQSLDQGLQFLIQYYNGEERAKGNILERFSAQQFPDLHSELNLSSLELGDSALYFCASSVQGASGNTIYFGEGSWLTVV.

CDR3 in amino acids: CASSISSGRFHEQFF. CDR3 nucleotides: TGTGCCAGTAGTATCAGCAGCGGGAGGTTCCATGAGCAGTTCTTC. V gene TRBV19 combines with J gene TRBJ2-1, with 9 bases fitting TRBD2. The germline CDR1 and CDR2 sequences are LNHDA and SQIVND (reference sequence). The CDR3 sequence is 15 residues long. Trimming at V came to 3 bases and at J to 8 bases, leaving 8 bases not matched to a gene.

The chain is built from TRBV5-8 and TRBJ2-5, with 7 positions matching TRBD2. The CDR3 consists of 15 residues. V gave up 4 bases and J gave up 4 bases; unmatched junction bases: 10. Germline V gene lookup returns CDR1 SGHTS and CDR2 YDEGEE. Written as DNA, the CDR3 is TGTGCCAGCAGCCTCTATCGGGGAGGGAGAGAGACCCAGTACTTC. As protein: CASSLYRGGRETQYF.